The 5 T cell receptor beta chains in this list originate from one sample, sequenced in a study of T-cell reconstitution after alpha-beta-depleted transplantation in children. Preparing the TCRbeta library involved the use of unique molecular identifiers. Via MiXCR, TCRdb re-called the PCR reads, giving one row per CDR3 protein. Here the sample spans fewer than 150,000 distinct CDR3 sequences, approximately 8.7% being singletons. The sample in question was PBMCs, mostly from graft donor cells, obtained 180 days after TCRalphabeta/CD19-depleted stem cell transplant. All receptors derive from a girl under three years old who had a stem cell transplant for combined immunodeficiency, so the T cells may come from the graft donor.

This clonotype appeared many times. V and J are TRBV27 and TRBJ2-7; no reliable D call. The germline V gene has CDR1 MNHEY and CDR2 SMNVEV (reference sequence). The CDR3 length is 16 residues. Trimming stripped 0 bases from V and 0 bases from J, with 12 bases between. CDR3 DNA sequence: TGTGCCAGCAGTTTATCGAGATTGCGGATCTCCTACGAGCAGTACTTC. Residues: CASSLSRLRISYEQYF.

The chain recombines TRBV11-2 with TRBJ2-7; D possibly matches TRBD1 or TRBD2 (5 bases each). Germline V gene lookup returns CDR1 SGHAT and CDR2 FQNNGV. The germline V and J ends were trimmed by 2 bases and 7 bases, with 6 bases remaining between them. This CDR3 contains 11 residues. CDR3 in amino acids: CASSLWGEQYF. DNA for the CDR3: TGTGCCAGCAGCTTATGGGGGGAGCAGTACTTC.

This chain joins TRBV6-2 or TRBV6-3 and TRBJ2-3, with D perhaps assigned TRBD1 or TRBD2 (5 bases each). Germline values: CDR1 MNHEY, CDR2 SVGEGT. This CDR3 comprises 17 residues. The V end lost 0 bases, the J end lost 5 bases, and 18 bases lay between the germline ends. DNA of the CDR3: TGTGCCAGCAGTTACTCGGCAGGGACGAGGAGGATAGATACGCAGTATTTT. Protein sequence: CASSYSAGTRRIDTQYF.

This chain links TRBV7-2 with TRBJ2-6; D not certain. Germline CDR1 SGHTA, CDR2 FQGNSA. The CDR3 length is 15 residues. Deletions cut 2 bases from V and 3 bases from J, with 8 bases between. The CDR3 sequence: CASSLMGSGANVLTF. The CDR3 DNA follows: TGTGCCAGCAGCTTAATGGGAAGTGGGGCCAACGTCCTGACTTTC. The full variable domain, in which reference TRBV7-2 and TRBJ2-6 provide the parts outside the CDR3, is GAGVSQSPSNKVTEKGKDVELRCDPISGHTALYWYRQSLGQGLEFLIYFQGNSAPDKSGLPSDRFSAERTGGSVSTLTIQRTQQEDSAVYLCASSLMGSGANVLTFGAGSRLTVL.

This chain connects TRBV20-1 to TRBJ2-3, with D possibly matching TRBD2 (7 bases). The V gene lost 1 base and the J gene lost 2 bases, with 13 bases spanning the gap. CDR3 size: 15 residues. Germline V gene data show CDR1 as DFQATT and CDR2 as SNEGSKA (reference sequence). CDR3 residues: CSARGGGANTDTQYF. The CDR3 DNA follows: TGCAGTGCTAGAGGAGGGGGGGCTAACACAGATACGCAGTATTTT.